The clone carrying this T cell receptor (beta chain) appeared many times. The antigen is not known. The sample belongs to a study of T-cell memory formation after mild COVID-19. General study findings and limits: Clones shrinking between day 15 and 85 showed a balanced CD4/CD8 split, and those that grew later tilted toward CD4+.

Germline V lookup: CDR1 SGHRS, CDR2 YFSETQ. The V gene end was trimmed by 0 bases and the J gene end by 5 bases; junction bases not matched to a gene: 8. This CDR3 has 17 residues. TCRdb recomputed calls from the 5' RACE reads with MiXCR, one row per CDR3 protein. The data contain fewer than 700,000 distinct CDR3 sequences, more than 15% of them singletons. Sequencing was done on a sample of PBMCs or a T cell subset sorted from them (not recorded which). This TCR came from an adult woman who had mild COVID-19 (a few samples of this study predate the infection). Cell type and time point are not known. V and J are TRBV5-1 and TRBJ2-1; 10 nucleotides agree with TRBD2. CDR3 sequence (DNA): TGCGCCAGCAGCTTGGATGCGAGGACTAGCGGACACAATGAGCAGTTCTTC. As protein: CASSLDARTSGHNEQFF.